The 16 T cell receptor beta chains reported below all come from one sample, sequenced in a study of tumor-infiltrating lymphocytes in primary liver carcinoma. In addition to blood RNA drawn from unsorted whole blood, germline DNA was extracted. A constant-region primer primed TCR beta cDNA synthesis from 450 to 550 ng of total RNA. Employing slightly modified ARM-PCR, three nested multiplex PCR rounds were run, and these gave rise to the TCR beta libraries. A C-beta reverse primer was combined with TRBV1-TRBV30 forward primers in the first two PCR rounds, and each round had approximately 10 cycles. TCRdb reanalysed the multiplex PCR reads using MiXCR and keeps one entry per CDR3 protein. Counted here are approximately 300,000 distinct CDR3 sequences, 65% occurring once; the ten biggest clones make up roughly 10%. The sequenced sample was peripheral blood. Source of these receptors: a man between 35 and 55 years old with primary liver carcinoma and hepatitis B virus infection.

The V and J genes are TRBV19 and TRBJ2-7; D is unresolved. This CDR3 contains 13 residues. Germline V gene lookup returns CDR1 LNHDA and CDR2 SQIVND (reference sequence). The V and J ends lost 5 bases and 0 bases respectively, with 8 bases between them. Here the CDR3 reads CASSQGFSYEQYF. In DNA form, the CDR3 reads TGTGCCAGTAGTCAAGGATTCTCCTACGAGCAGTACTTC.

Only a few counts were recorded for this clonotype. This chain uses TRBV12-3 or TRBV12-4 with TRBJ2-6; possible D gene TRBD2, 6 bases. V dropped 2 bases and J dropped 3 bases, with 11 bases sitting between them. The CDR3 is 16 amino acids. The CDR3 sequence is CASSLSAGLGANVLTF. CDR3 coding DNA: TGTGCCAGCAGTTTATCGGCGGGACTTGGGGCCAACGTCCTGACTTTC.

This clonotype was recorded many times. This chain connects TRBV6-2 or TRBV6-3 to TRBJ2-1, with D hard to call. CDR1 and CDR2 from the germline V gene are MNHEY and SVGEGT. The length of the CDR3 is 12 residues. Trimming took off 4 bases at V and 8 bases at J, with 9 bases between the two ends. As DNA, the CDR3 is TGTGCCAGCAGTTTTCATTGGGATGAGCAGTTCTTC. Its translation: CASSFHWDEQFF.

This clonotype was detected once. V usage is TRBV19 and J usage is TRBJ1-5, with D maybe TRBD1 (5 bases). The germline CDR1 and CDR2 sequences are LNHDA and SQIVND (reference sequence). There are 14 residues in the CDR3. V lost 4 bases to trimming and J lost 0 bases, with 7 bases between them. The DNA for the CDR3 is TGTGCCAGTAGTACGGGGGTTAGCAATCAGCCCCAGCATTTT. It is translated as CASSTGVSNQPQHF.

Of note for this clonotype: An end of the junction does not agree with germline; a read error may underlie this. V gene TRBV5-4 combines with J gene TRBJ1-1, with no clear D. The CDR3 is made up of 14 amino acids. Germline V CDR1 and CDR2: SGHNT, YYREEE (reference sequence). The CDR3 protein is CASRVAATNTEVFF. As DNA, the CDR3 is TGTGCCAGCAGGGTGGCCGCTACAAACACTGAAGTTTTCTTT.

As for this clonotype: This may come from a read error, since a much larger clone is one base off. This chain connects TRBV30 to TRBJ2-3; possible D gene TRBD2, 5 bases. The length of the CDR3 is 15 residues. CDR1 and CDR2 from the germline V gene are GTSNPN and SVGIG (reference sequence). Trimming took 3 bases from V and 2 from J, leaving 15 bases between them. DNA for the CDR3: TGTGCCTGGAGAGTATCCCTAGCTCTCACAGATACGCAGTATTTT. It is translated as CAWRVSLALTDTQYF.

Comment on this clonotype: A much more abundant neighbour one base away suggests this may be a read error. The rearrangement links TRBV12-3 or TRBV12-4 to TRBJ2-2; a weak D match, TRBD1 (6 bases). CDR3 size: 15 residues. V dropped 2 bases and J dropped 4 bases, with 11 bases sitting between them. Here the CDR3 DNA reads TGTGCCAGCAGTTTAAGGACAGAGAGCACCGGGGAGCTGTTTTTT. This encodes CASSLRTESTGELFF.

V is TRBV30 and J is TRBJ2-7, with D maybe TRBD1 (7 bases). The J call may be mistaken, given a closer DNA end match to TRBJ2-5. Germline values: CDR1 GTSNPN, CDR2 SVGIG (reference sequence). The CDR3 runs to 13 residues. The CDR3 DNA follows: TGTGCCTTGACTAGGACAGGCCAAGAGACCCAGTACTTC. The encoded protein is CALTRTGQETQYF.

Regarding this clonotype: Compared with germline, one end of the junction differs, possibly owing to a read error. The CDR3 sequence is CACSQQAGTGFSPLHF. CDR3 nucleotide sequence: TGCGCCTGCAGCCAACAAGCCGGGACAGGGTTTTCACCCCTCCACTTT. The chain uses TRBV5-1 and TRBJ1-6, with 9 bases matching TRBD1. This CDR3 contains 16 residues. Germline CDR1 is SGHRS and CDR2 is YFSETQ.

This clonotype has at least ten counts. V is TRBV6-5 and J is TRBJ1-1; no definite D call. Germline CDR1 reads MNHEY; CDR2 reads SVGAGI. CDR3 size: 13 residues. V was clipped by 6 bases and J by 8 bases, with 16 bases between them. The CDR3 here is CASSSHPDGEAFF. CDR3 sequence (DNA): TGTGCCAGCAGCTCTCACCCGGACGGGGAAGCTTTCTTT.

With regard to this clonotype: The conserved phenylalanine or tryptophan is not found at the CDR3 terminus, so this likely reflects a read error. V gene TRBV5-1 combines with J gene TRBJ2-7, with 9 bases matching TRBD1. V trimming: 4 bases; J trimming: 8 bases; junction bases outside the gene matches: 16. CDR1 is SGHRS and CDR2 is YFSETQ in the germline V gene. The CDR3 consists of 16 residues. CDR3 nucleotides: TGCGCCAGCAGCCTTCAGCCGGGACAGGGTTCGGGCAAGCAGTACTTA. Its translation: CASSLQPGQGSGKQYL.

Remarks on this clonotype: The CDR3 ends on some other residue instead of the conserved phenylalanine or tryptophan, so this is likely a read error. The rearrangement joins TRBV4-2 to TRBJ1-4; D is perhaps TRBD1 (5 bases). Germline loops: CDR1 LGHNA, CDR2 YNFKEQ. The CDR3 length is 13 residues. The CDR3 is CANSQDVRARLFS. The CDR3 DNA follows: TGTGCCAACAGCCAAGATGTCAGGGCGAGACTGTTTTCT.

This clonotype was seen a handful of times. A much larger clone sits a single nucleotide away, making a read error possible. The chain carries TRBV6-5 and TRBJ1-2, with 7 nucleotides matching TRBD1. Germline-derived CDR1 and CDR2 are MNHEY and SVGAGI. Germline trimming cut 7 bases from V and 8 bases from J; bases unmatched to any gene: 13. The CDR3 consists of 14 residues. In nucleotides, the CDR3 is TGTGCCAGCATCTCGAGAGGGGGCGGAAGAGGCTACACCTTC. It is translated as CASISRGGGRGYTF.

The V call is TRBV5-1, the J call TRBJ2-5, with a weak D call TRBD1 (6 bases). The CDR3 is made up of 16 amino acids. V lost 0 bases and J 5 bases, leaving 17 bases between the germline ends. The V gene's germline CDR1 is SGHRS and CDR2 YFSETQ. CDR3 protein: CASSLGETGVFETQYF. CDR3 sequence (DNA): TGCGCCAGCAGCTTGGGGGAGACAGGTGTTTTCGAGACCCAGTACTTC.

This clonotype showed up just a few times. The chain recombines TRBV5-6 with TRBJ1-1, with D hard to call. Germline CDR1 and CDR2: SGHDT and YYEEEE. V shed 4 bases and J shed 3 bases, with 10 bases lying between them. This CDR3 has 13 residues. The CDR3 sequence: CASSTDGDTEAFF. CDR3 DNA: TGTGCCAGCAGCACGGACGGCGACACTGAAGCTTTCTTT.

The V and J genes are TRBV11-2 and TRBJ2-1; 12 bases match TRBD2. The CDR3 runs 14 residues. V shed 5 bases and J 13 bases; nucleotides not matched to a gene: 9. Germline-derived CDR1 and CDR2 are SGHAT and FQNNGV. Here the CDR3 DNA reads TGTGCCAGCAGCACTAGGACTAGCGGGACCAATCAGTTCTTC. It encodes CASSTRTSGTNQFF. Looking up the rest from reference TRBV11-2 and TRBJ2-1 gives the full variable domain: EAGVAQSPRYKIIEKRQSVAFWCNPISGHATLYWYQQILGQGPKLLIQFQNNGVVDDSQLPKDRFSAERLKGVDSTLKIQPAKLEDSAVYLCASSTRTSGTNQFFGPGTRLTVL.